Shown below are 19 T cell receptor beta chains from a single sample sequenced in a study of post-analysis software for immune sequencing data. Whole-study findings and limits: The study found TRBV5-6, TRBV5-1 and TRBV20-1 among five or six TRBV segments more frequent in patients than controls.

Antigens of these TCRs are unknown. Prepared libraries of TCR beta cDNA carried unique molecular identifiers. In TCRdb, the PCR reads were re-called with MiXCR into one record per CDR3 protein. The sample contains about 460,000 distinct CDR3 sequences, 45% of which appear only once. Sequencing input: blood. Every receptor here comes from a girl aged 10 to 17 with multiple sclerosis.

The chain employs TRBV28 and TRBJ2-4; the match to TRBD1 covers 7 bases. CDR1 and CDR2 from the germline V gene are MDHEN and SYDVKM. Unmatched junction bases numbered 8, after V lost 6 bases and J lost 0 bases. This CDR3 comprises 16 residues. CDR3 coding DNA: TGTGCCAGCAGCCCCGGGACAGAATTAGCCAAAAACATTCAGTACTTC. It codes for CASSPGTELAKNIQYF.

This chain links TRBV23-1 with TRBJ2-1, with D unresolved. TRBV23-1 carries the ORF label, with uncertain function. V lost 4 bases and J 7 bases, leaving 11 bases between the germline ends. The length of the CDR3 is 13 residues. The CDR3 spells CASSRDIPNEQFF. DNA of the CDR3: TGCGCCAGCAGTCGAGATATTCCTAATGAGCAGTTCTTC.

The chain combines TRBV7-2 with TRBJ2-7; 7 bases agree with TRBD1. J lost 2 bases, V lost 5 bases, and 15 bases had no gene match. Germline V gene lookup returns CDR1 SGHTA and CDR2 FQGNSA. The CDR3 totals 17 residues. The CDR3 sequence: CASSLRDSVGGTYEQYF. CDR3 DNA: TGTGCCAGCAGCCTACGGGACAGCGTAGGTGGAACCTACGAGCAGTACTTC.

V usage is TRBV29-1 and J usage is TRBJ1-2; a weak D match, TRBD1 (6 bases). The V gene's germline CDR1 is SQVTM and CDR2 ANQGSEA. The CDR3 totals 13 residues. V was cut by 2 bases and J by 4 bases, with 11 bases left in between. Written as DNA, the CDR3 is TGCAGCGTTGAAAGGGGCAGGGGCTATGGCTACACCTTC. Translating it yields CSVERGRGYGYTF.

This clonotype was seen only a few times. The chain employs TRBV6-5 and TRBJ2-1; 14 nucleotides match TRBD2. This CDR3 spans 15 amino acids. V lost 2 bases, J lost 9 bases, and 3 bases stayed unmatched. Germline assignment: CDR1 MNHEY and CDR2 SVGAGI. Written as DNA, the CDR3 is TGTGCCAGCAGTTACGGGACTAGCGGGAGAGGTGAGCAGTTCTTC. Its translation is CASSYGTSGRGEQFF.

This clonotype was recorded many times. This chain links TRBV4-2 with TRBJ2-3; D not certain. Trimming removed 3 bases from V and 4 bases from J, with 11 bases in between. The CDR3 contains 14 residues. CDR1 is LGHNA and CDR2 is YNFKEQ in the germline V gene. The CDR3 nucleotides are TGTGCCAGCAGCCAGGACCAAGTCCCAGATACGCAGTATTTT. This gives the protein CASSQDQVPDTQYF.

A remark on this clonotype: Likely a read error: the CDR3 ends without its conserved phenylalanine or tryptophan. The rearrangement uses TRBV28 and TRBJ2-1, with TRBD1 as a possible D gene (6 bases). Looked up from germline, CDR1 is MDHEN and CDR2 is SYDVKM. V lost 3 bases, J lost 6 bases, and 15 bases lay in between. The CDR3 has 15 amino acids. The CDR3 loop reads CASSFGTLAVNEQFL. The CDR3 bases are TGTGCCAGCAGTTTTGGGACACTGGCGGTCAATGAGCAGTTCTTA.

The chain employs TRBV4-1 and TRBJ2-7; D gene unclear. V dropped 0 bases and J dropped 2 bases, with 14 bases sitting between them. The CDR3 spans 16 residues. The germline V gene has CDR1 MGHRA and CDR2 YSYEKL. This CDR3 reads CASSQDGLARPYEQYF. CDR3 coding DNA: TGCGCCAGCAGCCAAGATGGGTTAGCAAGACCCTACGAGCAGTACTTC.

J is TRBJ2-3 and V is TRBV10-2; perhaps D is TRBD1 or TRBD2 (5 bases each). V lost 7 bases and J lost 6, with 11 bases in between. The germline gives CDR1 WSHSY, CDR2 SAAADI. CDR3 length: 12 residues. CDR3 region: CASKAWGDTQYF. In DNA, the CDR3 is TGCGCCAGCAAGGCCTGGGGGGATACGCAGTATTTT.

The V and J genes are TRBV12-3 or TRBV12-4 and TRBJ2-1; no clear D gene. This CDR3 has 15 residues. Trimming stripped 2 bases from V and 1 base from J, with 9 bases between. Here the CDR3 reads CASSLRARSYNEQFF. CDR3 coding DNA: TGTGCCAGCAGTTTACGGGCTAGATCCTACAATGAGCAGTTCTTC.

The chain employs TRBV29-1 and TRBJ1-1, with TRBD1 matching over 7 bases. CDR1 is SQVTM, CDR2 ANQGSEA, per germline. CDR3 length: 13 residues. V lost 7 bases, J lost 6 bases, and 11 bases stayed unmatched. In DNA form, the CDR3 reads TGCAGCGCCCGACAGGGTTTAGACGCTGAAGCTTTCTTT. It is translated as CSARQGLDAEAFF. Supplemented by reference TRBV29-1 and TRBJ1-1, the full variable domain reads SAVISQKPSRDICQRGTSLTIQCQVDSQVTMMFWYRQQPGQSLTLIATANQGSEATYESGFVIDKFPISRPNLTFSTLTVSNMSPEDSSIYLCSARQGLDAEAFFGQGTRLTVV.

This chain joins TRBV5-1 and TRBJ2-6; D unclear. Trimming shortened V by 5 bases and J by 0 bases, and 9 bases separated the two germline ends. CDR3 length: 15 amino acids. CDR1 and CDR2 (germline): SGHRS, YFSETQ. The CDR3 loop is CASSYKVSGANVLTF. The DNA of the CDR3 is TGCGCCAGCAGTTACAAGGTCTCTGGGGCCAACGTCCTGACTTTC.

V gene TRBV24-1 combines with J gene TRBJ2-3, with D perhaps matching TRBD2 (5 bases). The germline gives CDR1 KGHDR, CDR2 SFDVKD. This CDR3 comprises 16 residues. The V gene lost 4 bases and the J gene lost 1 base, with 14 bases spanning the gap. CDR3 DNA: TGTGCCACCAGTGACCTTAGATTCGGGGGCACAGATACGCAGTATTTT. The encoded protein is CATSDLRFGGTDTQYF.

The rearrangement uses TRBV4-2 and TRBJ2-7; 9 nucleotides align to TRBD2. CDR3 size: 15 residues. Trimming cost V 1 base and J 7 bases; bases outside gene matches: 8. Germline V gene lookup returns CDR1 LGHNA and CDR2 YNFKEQ. Here the CDR3 DNA reads TGTGCCAGCAGCCAAGTCGCACTAGCGGGCGGTGAGCAGTACTTC. This codes for CASSQVALAGGEQYF.

V is TRBV28 and J is TRBJ2-7; 9 nucleotides agree with TRBD1. This CDR3 is 16 amino acids long. Germline loops: CDR1 MDHEN, CDR2 SYDVKM. V was pared by 6 bases and J by 4 bases, with 13 bases of the junction left unmatched. The CDR3 nucleotides are TGTGCCAGCAGCCCAATCCCGGGACAGGGCCTTTACGAGCAGTACTTC. Protein product: CASSPIPGQGLYEQYF.

In this sample, this clonotype turned up a few times. V is TRBV6-5 and J is TRBJ1-5; perhaps TRBD1 as D (6 bases). Looked up from germline, CDR1 is MNHEY and CDR2 is SVGAGI. The CDR3 length is 14 residues. Trimming left V 8 bases short and J 0 bases short, with 11 bases between. In nucleotides, the CDR3 is TGTGCCAGCCGCACGACAGGTAGCAATCAGCCCCAGCATTTT. It yields the protein CASRTTGSNQPQHF.

This clonotype was seen a handful of times. This chain uses TRBV27 with TRBJ2-1, with 10 bases that match TRBD1. The CDR3 spans 16 residues. V shed 5 bases, J shed 3 bases, and the junction held 7 bases outside the gene matches. From germline, CDR1 is MNHEY and CDR2 SMNVEV (reference sequence). DNA for the CDR3: TGTGCCAGCAGTGACTCCGGGACAGGGGTCTACAATGAGCAGTTCTTC. Amino acid sequence: CASSDSGTGVYNEQFF.

V is TRBV6-5 and J is TRBJ1-3; TRBD1 agrees at 8 bases. V trimming: 5 bases; J trimming: 2 bases; junction bases outside the gene matches: 2. The CDR3 is 14 amino acids. Per germline, CDR1 MNHEY and CDR2 SVGAGI. This CDR3 is CASSADRAGNTIYF. Here the CDR3 DNA reads TGTGCCAGCAGTGCGGACAGGGCTGGAAACACCATATATTTT.

This clonotype came up many times. CDR3 nucleotide sequence: TGCAGCGTTGCGGCGGTTAATAGCAATGAGCAGTTCTTC. This codes for CSVAAVNSNEQFF. The rearrangement joins TRBV29-1 to TRBJ2-1; D is undetermined. The CDR3 extends over 13 amino acids. In germline, CDR1 is SQVTM, CDR2 ANQGSEA. Trimming took off 4 bases at V and 6 bases at J, with 13 bases between the two ends.